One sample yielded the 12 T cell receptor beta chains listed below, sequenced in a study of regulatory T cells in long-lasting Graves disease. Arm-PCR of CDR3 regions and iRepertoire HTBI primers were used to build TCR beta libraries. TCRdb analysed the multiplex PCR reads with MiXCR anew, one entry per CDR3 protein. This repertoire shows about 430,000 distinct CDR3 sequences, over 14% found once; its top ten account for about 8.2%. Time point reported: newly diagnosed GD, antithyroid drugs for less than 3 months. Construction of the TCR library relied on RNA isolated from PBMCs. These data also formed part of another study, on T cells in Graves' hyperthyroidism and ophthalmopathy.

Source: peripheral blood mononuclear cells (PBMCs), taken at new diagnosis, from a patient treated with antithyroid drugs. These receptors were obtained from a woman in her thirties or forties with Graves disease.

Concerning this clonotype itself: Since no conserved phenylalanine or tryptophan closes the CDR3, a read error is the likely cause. The DNA for the CDR3 is TGTGCCAGCAGCCCCCCCCCCAGATGGGTAGCGGGAGACAATGAGCAGTACCTC. Its translation: CASSPPPRWVAGDNEQYL. The gene calls are TRBV11-2 and TRBJ2-5; 9 nucleotides align to TRBD2. CDR3 length: 18 residues. CDR1 SGHAT and CDR2 FQNNGV come from the germline V gene. J lost 11 bases, V lost 5 bases, and 24 bases had no gene match.

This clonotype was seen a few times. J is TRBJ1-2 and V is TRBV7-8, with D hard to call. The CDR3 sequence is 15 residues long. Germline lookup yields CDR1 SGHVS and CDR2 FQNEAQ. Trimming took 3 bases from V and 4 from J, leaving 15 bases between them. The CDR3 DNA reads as TGTGCCAGCAGCTTTGATTGGAGCGGATTCTATGGCTACACCTTC. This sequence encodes CASSFDWSGFYGYTF. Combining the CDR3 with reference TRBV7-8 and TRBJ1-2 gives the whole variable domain GAGVSQSPRYKVAKRGQDVALRCDPISGHVSLFWYQQALGQGPEFLTYFQNEAQLDKSGLPSDRFFAERPEGSVSTLKIQRTQQEDSAVYLCASSFDWSGFYGYTFGSGTRLTVV.

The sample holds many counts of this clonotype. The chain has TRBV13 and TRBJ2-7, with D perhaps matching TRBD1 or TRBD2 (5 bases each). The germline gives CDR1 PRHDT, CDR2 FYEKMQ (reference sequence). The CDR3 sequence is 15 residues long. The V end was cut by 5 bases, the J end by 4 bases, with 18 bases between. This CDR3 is CASSLRAEAAYEQYF. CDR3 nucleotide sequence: TGTGCCAGCAGCCTCAGGGCGGAGGCGGCGTACGAGCAGTACTTC.

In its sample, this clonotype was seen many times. CDR3 region: CASSLEGTQPQHF. CDR3 coding DNA: TGCGCCAGCAGCTTGGAAGGGACCCAGCCCCAGCATTTT. This chain joins TRBV5-1 and TRBJ1-5; D may be TRBD1 (5 bases). The V gene lost 0 bases and the J gene lost 7 bases, with 8 bases spanning the gap. The length of the CDR3 is 13 residues. CDR1 is SGHRS and CDR2 is YFSETQ in the germline V gene.

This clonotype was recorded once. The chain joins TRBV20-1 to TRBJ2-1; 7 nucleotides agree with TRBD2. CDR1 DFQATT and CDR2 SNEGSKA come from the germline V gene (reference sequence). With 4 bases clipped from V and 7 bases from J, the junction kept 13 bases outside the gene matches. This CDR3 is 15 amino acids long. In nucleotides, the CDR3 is TGCAGTGCTACACTAGGGAGGGAGACGGGTAATGAGCAGTTCTTC. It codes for CSATLGRETGNEQFF.

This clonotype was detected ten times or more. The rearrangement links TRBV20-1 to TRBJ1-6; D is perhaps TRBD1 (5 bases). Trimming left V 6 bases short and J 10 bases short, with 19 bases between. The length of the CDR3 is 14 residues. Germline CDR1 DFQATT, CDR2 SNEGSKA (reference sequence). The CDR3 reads CSAVETVGSSPLHF. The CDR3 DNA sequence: TGCAGTGCCGTGGAGACAGTAGGAAGCTCACCCCTCCACTTT.

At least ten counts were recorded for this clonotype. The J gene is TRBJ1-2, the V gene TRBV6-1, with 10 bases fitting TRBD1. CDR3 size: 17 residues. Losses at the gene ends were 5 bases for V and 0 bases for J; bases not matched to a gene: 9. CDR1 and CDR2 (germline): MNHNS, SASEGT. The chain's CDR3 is CASSPQGQGIPNYGYTF. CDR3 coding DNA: TGTGCCAGCAGTCCCCAGGGACAGGGGATACCTAACTATGGCTACACCTTC.

The CDR3 reads CASSVYSGRAADTQYF. DNA for the CDR3: TGTGCCAGTAGTGTTTATAGCGGGAGGGCCGCAGATACGCAGTATTTT. V and J are TRBV19 and TRBJ2-3; 11 positions match TRBD2. V was clipped by 5 bases and J by 4 bases; unmatched bases: 8. The CDR3 has 16 residues. Germline CDR1 LNHDA, CDR2 SQIVND (reference sequence).

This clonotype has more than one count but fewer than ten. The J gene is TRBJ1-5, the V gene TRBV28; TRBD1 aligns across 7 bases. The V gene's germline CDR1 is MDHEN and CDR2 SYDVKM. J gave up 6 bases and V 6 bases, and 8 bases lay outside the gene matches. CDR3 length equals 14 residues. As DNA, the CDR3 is TGTGCCAGCAGCCCAGAGGGGGCCTCTCAGCCCCAGCATTTT. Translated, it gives CASSPEGASQPQHF.

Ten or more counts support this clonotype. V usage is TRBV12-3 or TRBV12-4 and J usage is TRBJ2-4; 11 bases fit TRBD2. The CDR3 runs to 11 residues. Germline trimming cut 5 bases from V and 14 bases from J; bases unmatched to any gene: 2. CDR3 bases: TGTGCCAGCAGTACGGGACTAGCGGAGTACTTC. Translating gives CASSTGLAEYF.

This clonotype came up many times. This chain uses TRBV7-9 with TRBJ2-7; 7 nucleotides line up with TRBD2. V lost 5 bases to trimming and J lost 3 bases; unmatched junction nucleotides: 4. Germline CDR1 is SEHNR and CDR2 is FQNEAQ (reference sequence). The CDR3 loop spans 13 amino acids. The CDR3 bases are TGTGCCAGCAGCCATCCTAGCGGCTACGAGCAGTACTTC. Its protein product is CASSHPSGYEQYF.

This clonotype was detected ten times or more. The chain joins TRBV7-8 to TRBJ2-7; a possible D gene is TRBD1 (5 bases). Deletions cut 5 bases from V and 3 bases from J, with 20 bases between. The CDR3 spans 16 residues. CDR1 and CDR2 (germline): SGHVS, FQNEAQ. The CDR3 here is CASSATGHGLIYEQYF. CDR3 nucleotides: TGTGCCAGCAGCGCGACCGGACACGGGCTTATCTACGAGCAGTACTTC.